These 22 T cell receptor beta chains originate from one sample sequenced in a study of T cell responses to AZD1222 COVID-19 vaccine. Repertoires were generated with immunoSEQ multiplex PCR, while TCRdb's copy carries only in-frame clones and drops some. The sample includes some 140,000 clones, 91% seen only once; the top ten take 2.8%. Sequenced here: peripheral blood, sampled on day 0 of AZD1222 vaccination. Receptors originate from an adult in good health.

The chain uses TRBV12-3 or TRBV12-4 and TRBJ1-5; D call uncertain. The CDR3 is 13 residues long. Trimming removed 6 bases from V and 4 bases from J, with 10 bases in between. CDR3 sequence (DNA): TGTGCCAGCAGCTCCGACGGGAATCAGCCCCAGCATTTT. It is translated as CASSSDGNQPQHF.

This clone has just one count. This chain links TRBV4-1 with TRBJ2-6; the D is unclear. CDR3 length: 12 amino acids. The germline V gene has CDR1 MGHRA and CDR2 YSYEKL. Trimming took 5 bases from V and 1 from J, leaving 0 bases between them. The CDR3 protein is CASSSGANVLTF. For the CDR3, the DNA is TGCGCCAGCAGCTCTGGGGCCAACGTCCTGACTTTC.

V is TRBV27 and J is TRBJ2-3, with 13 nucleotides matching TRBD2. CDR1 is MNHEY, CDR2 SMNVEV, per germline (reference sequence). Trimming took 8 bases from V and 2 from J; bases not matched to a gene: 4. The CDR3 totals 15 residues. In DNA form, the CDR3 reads TGTGCCAGCGGGGGACTAGCGGGGTTCACAGATACGCAGTATTTT. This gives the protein CASGGLAGFTDTQYF.

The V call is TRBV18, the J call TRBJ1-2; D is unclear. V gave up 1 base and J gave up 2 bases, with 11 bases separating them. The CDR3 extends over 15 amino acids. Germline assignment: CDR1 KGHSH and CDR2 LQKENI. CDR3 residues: CASSPQKDPNYGYTF. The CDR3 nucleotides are TGTGCCAGCTCACCACAGAAGGACCCCAACTATGGCTACACCTTC.

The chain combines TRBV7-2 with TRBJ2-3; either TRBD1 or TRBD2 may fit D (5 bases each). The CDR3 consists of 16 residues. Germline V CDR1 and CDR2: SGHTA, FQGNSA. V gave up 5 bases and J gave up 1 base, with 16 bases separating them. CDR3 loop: CASSPYGGPRTDTQYF. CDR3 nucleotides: TGTGCCAGCAGCCCATATGGGGGACCCCGCACAGATACGCAGTATTTT.

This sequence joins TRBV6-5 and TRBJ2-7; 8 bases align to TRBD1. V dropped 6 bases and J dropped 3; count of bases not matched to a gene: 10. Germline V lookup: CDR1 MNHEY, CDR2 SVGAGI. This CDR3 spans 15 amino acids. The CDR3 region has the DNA TGTGCCAGCAGCGGGACAGGTCAGGACTACTACGAGCAGTACTTC. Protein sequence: CASSGTGQDYYEQYF.

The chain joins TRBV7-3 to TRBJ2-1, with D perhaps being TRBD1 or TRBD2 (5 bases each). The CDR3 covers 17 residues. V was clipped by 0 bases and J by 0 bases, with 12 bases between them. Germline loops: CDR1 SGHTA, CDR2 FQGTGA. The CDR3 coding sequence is TGTGCCAGCAGCTTAACATACCCAGGGAGCTCCTACAATGAGCAGTTCTTC. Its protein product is CASSLTYPGSSYNEQFF.

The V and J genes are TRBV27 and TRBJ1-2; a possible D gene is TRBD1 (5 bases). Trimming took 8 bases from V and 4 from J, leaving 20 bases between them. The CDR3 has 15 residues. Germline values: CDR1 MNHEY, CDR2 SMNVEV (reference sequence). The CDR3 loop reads CASRLRAGGGYGYTF. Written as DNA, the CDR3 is TGTGCCAGCCGTCTTAGGGCGGGGGGAGGCTATGGCTACACCTTC.

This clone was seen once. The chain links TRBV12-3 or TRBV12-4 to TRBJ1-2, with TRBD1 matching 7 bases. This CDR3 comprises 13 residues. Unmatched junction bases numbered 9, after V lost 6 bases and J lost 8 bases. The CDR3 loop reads CASSYGTDWGYTF. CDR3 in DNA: TGTGCCAGCAGCTACGGGACAGATTGGGGCTACACCTTC.

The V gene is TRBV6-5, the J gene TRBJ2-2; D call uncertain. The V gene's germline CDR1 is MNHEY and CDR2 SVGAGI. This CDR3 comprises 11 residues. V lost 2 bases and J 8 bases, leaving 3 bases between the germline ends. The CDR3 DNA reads TGTGCCAGCAGTTACGAGGGGGAGCTGTTTTTT. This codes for CASSYEGELFF.

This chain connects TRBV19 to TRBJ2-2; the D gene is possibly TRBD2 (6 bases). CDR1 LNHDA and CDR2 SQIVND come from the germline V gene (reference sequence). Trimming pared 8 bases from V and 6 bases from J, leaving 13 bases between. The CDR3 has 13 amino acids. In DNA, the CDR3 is TGTGCCAGTGGGACTCTGGAGTCCGGGGAGCTGTTTTTT. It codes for CASGTLESGELFF.

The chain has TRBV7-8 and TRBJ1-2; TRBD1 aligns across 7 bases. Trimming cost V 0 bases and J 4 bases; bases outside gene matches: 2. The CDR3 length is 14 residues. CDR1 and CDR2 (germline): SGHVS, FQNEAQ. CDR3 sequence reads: CASSLAQGGYGYTF. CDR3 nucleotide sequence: TGTGCCAGCAGCTTAGCGCAGGGGGGCTATGGCTACACCTTC. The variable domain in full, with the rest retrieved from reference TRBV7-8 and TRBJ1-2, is GAGVSQSPRYKVAKRGQDVALRCDPISGHVSLFWYQQALGQGPEFLTYFQNEAQLDKSGLPSDRFFAERPEGSVSTLKIQRTQQEDSAVYLCASSLAQGGYGYTFGSGTRLTVV.

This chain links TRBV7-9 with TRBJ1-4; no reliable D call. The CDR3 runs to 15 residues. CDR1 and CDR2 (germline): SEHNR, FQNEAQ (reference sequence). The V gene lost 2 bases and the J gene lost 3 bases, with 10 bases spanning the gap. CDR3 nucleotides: TGTGCCAGCAGCTTAAGTCAGCGCCCTAATGAAAAACTGTTTTTT. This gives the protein CASSLSQRPNEKLFF.

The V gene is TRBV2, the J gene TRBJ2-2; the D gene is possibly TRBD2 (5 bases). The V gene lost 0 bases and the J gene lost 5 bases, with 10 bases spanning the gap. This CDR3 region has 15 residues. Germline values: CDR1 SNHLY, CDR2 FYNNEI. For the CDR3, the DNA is TGTGCCAGCAGTGAAGCGGGAGTGGGAACCGGGGAGCTGTTTTTT. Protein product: CASSEAGVGTGELFF.

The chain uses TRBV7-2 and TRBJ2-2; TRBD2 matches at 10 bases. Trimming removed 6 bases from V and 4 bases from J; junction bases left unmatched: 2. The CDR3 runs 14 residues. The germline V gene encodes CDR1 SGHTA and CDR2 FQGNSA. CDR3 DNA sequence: TGTGCCAGCAGAGTAGCGGGGGGCACCGGGGAGCTGTTTTTT. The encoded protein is CASRVAGGTGELFF.

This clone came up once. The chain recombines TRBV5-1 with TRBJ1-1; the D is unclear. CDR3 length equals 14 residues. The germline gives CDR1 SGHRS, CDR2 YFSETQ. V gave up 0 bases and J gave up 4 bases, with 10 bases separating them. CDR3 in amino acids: CASSLEGLTTEAFF. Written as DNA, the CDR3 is TGCGCCAGCAGCTTGGAAGGACTGACCACTGAAGCTTTCTTT.

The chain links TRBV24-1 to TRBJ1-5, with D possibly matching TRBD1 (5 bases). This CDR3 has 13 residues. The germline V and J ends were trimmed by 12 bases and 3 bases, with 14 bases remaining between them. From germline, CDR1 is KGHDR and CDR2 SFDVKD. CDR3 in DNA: TGTGCCCATTGCGGAGGGGACAATCAGCCCCAGCATTTT. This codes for CAHCGGDNQPQHF.

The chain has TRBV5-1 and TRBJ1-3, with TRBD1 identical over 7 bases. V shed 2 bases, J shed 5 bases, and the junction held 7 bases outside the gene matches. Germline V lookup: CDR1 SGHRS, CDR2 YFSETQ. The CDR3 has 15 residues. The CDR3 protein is CASSLPTGARNTIYF. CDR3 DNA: TGCGCCAGCAGCTTACCCACAGGGGCGCGAAACACCATATATTTT.

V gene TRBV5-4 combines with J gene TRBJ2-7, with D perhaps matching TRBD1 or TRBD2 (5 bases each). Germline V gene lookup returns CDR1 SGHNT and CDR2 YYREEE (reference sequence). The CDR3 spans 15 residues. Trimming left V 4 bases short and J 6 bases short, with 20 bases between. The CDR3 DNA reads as TGTGCCAGCAGCAAATCCGGGACCGACCCCTCCGAGCAGTACTTC. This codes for CASSKSGTDPSEQYF. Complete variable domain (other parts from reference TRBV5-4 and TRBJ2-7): ETGVTQSPTHLIKTRGQQVTLRCSSQSGHNTVSWYQQALGQGPQFIFQYYREEENGRGNFPPRFSGLQFPNYSSELNVNALELDDSALYLCASSKSGTDPSEQYFGPGTRLTVT.

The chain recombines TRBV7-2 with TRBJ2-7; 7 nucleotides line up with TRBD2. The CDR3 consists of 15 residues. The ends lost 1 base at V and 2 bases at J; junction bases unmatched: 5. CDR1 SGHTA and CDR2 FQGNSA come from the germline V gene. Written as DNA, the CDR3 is TGTGCCAGCAGCTTAGAAGGGCGGGGGACCTACGAGCAGTACTTC. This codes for CASSLEGRGTYEQYF. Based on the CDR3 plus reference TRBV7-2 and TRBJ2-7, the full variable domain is GAGVSQSPSNKVTEKGKDVELRCDPISGHTALYWYRQSLGQGLEFLIYFQGNSAPDKSGLPSDRFSAERTGGSVSTLTIQRTQQEDSAVYLCASSLEGRGTYEQYFGPGTRLTVT.

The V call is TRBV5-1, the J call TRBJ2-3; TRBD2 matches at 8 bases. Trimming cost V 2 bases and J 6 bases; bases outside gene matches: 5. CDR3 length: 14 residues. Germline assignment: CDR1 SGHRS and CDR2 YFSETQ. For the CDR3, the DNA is TGCGCCAGCAGCTTCCAAGCGGGGGTGGATACGCAGTATTTT. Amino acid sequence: CASSFQAGVDTQYF.

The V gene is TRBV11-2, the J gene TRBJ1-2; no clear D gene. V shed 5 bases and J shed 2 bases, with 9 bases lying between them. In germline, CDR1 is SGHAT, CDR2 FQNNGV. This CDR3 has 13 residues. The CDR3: CASSPDKNYGYTF. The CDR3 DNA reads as TGTGCCAGCAGCCCAGACAAGAACTATGGCTACACCTTC.